This T cell receptor beta chain originates from a study of blood T cell repertoires in COVID-19. Overall study: COVID-19 samples from acute and convalescent phases originated in the United States, Italy and Spain. Nucleic acid was either cDNA or gDNA, and it came from T cells, B-cell-depleted T cells, or PBMCs.

The sample holds a few counts of this clone. Trimming left V 5 bases short and J 5 bases short, with 16 bases between. Per germline, CDR1 SGHRS and CDR2 YFSETQ. The CDR3 is 15 residues long. Original handling: Cell counts per sample came from amplifying reference gene primers. Generated by immunoSEQ multiplex PCR, the TCRdb table keeps only in-frame clones and is missing some. V and J calls and clone size follow that table, whereas D and trimming were derived from the DNA. The sample lists 51,000 or so clones, roughly 90% occurring once. This sequence joins TRBV5-1 and TRBJ1-4; possibly TRBD1 for D (6 bases). The sequenced material came from peripheral blood. This clonotype was sampled from an elderly man with acute or convalescent COVID-19. The CDR3 loop is CASRANRVNNEKLFF. In nucleotides, the CDR3 is TGCGCCAGCAGAGCAAACAGGGTAAACAATGAAAAACTGTTTTTT.